The rows below give T cell receptor beta chains drawn from one sample of a study of a mutant IDH1 vaccine in newly diagnosed glioma. The data were produced by immunoSEQ multiplex PCR, yet TCRdb's version contains in-frame clones alone and is incomplete. The sample shows tens of thousands of clones, approximately 93% of them seen only once. This sample comprised PBMCs, obtained from a glioma patient treated with radiotherapy, temozolomide or both. Receptors were obtained from a man in his forties with glioma. The CDR3 runs from the conserved cysteine through the conserved F or W. D genes are given only for firm matches. Clone size appears in some rows only: once, few, many, or a class for an expanded clone.

TGTGCCAGCAGCGAAGGGGGCGGGAGTAACGGCGAGCAGTACTTC,CASSEGGGSNGEQYF,-,TRBJ2-7,TRBV9,-
TGCGCCAGCAGCTTGTTGGGGGCGATGAATACGCAGTATTTT,CASSLLGAMNTQYF,-,TRBJ2-3,TRBV5-1,-
TGTGCCATCAGTGATAAGCTCGGCTACGAGCAGTACTTC,CAISDKLGYEQYF,-,TRBJ2-7,TRBV10-3,-
TGCGCCAGCAGCTCCGGGCCACAGGGTAGCACAGATACGCAGTATTTT,CASSSGPQGSTDTQYF,-,TRBJ2-3,TRBV5-1,-
TGTGCCTGGAGTTGGAGTCGGGGGGGTTCACCCCTCCACTTT,CAWSWSRGGSPLHF,-,TRBJ1-6,TRBV30,-
TGTGCCAGTAGTATAGTCTCAGTCATGAACACTGAAGCTTTCTTT,CASSIVSVMNTEAFF,-,TRBJ1-1,TRBV19,-
TGTGCCAGCAGCTTAGGGACTAGCGGGATCACCGGGGAGCTGTTTTTT,CASSLGTSGITGELFF,-,TRBJ2-2,TRBV7-6,TRBD2
TGTGCCAGCAGCTTGTGGTGGGGAGGGGGAAGAGCCCCTGAAGCTTTCTTT,CASSLWWGGGRAPEAFF,-,TRBJ1-1,TRBV5-6,-
TGTGCCAGCAGTCTCCGGGACAGGAACTATGGCTACACCTTC,CASSLRDRNYGYTF,-,TRBJ1-2,TRBV7-9,TRBD1
TGTGCCTGGAGTACCGGGCGGGAGGGGTACGAGCAGTACTTC,CAWSTGREGYEQYF,-,TRBJ2-7,TRBV30,TRBD2
TGTGCCAGCACCCAAACTGGGACTAGCGGGATTCAGTACTTC,CASTQTGTSGIQYF,few,TRBJ2-4,TRBV5-6,TRBD2
TGTGCCTGGAGTGTCAACTCTGGAAACACCATATATTTT,CAWSVNSGNTIYF,-,TRBJ1-3,TRBV30,-
TGTGCCAGTACAGGGCAGCTATTTGACTACACCTTC,CASTGQLFDYTF,-,TRBJ1-2,TRBV6-1,-
TGTGCCAGCTCACCACTAGGAACCGGGACAGGGCCTTTGAAGGGCTACACCTTC,CASSPLGTGTGPLKGYTF,-,TRBJ1-2,TRBV18,TRBD1
TGCGCCAGCAGCCAAACCCCCGGGACAGGGTTCGAGCAGTACTTC,CASSQTPGTGFEQYF,-,TRBJ2-7,TRBV4-1,TRBD1
TGCGCCAGCAGCGCAGGACAGGGACGCACAGATACGCAGTATTTT,CASSAGQGRTDTQYF,-,TRBJ2-3,TRBV5-1,TRBD1
TGTGCCAGCTCACGGACTTACGACCTTAGGACAGGGAGTATCTTT,CASSRTYDLRTGSIF,-,TRBJ1-1,TRBV18,TRBD1
TGTGCCAGCACCCCGGGGGTGACTAGCGGAACCCCCTACGAGCAGTACTTC,CASTPGVTSGTPYEQYF,-,TRBJ2-7,TRBV5-4,TRBD2
TGTGCCAGCAGCGACAACTCCTACGAGCAGTACTTC,CASSDNSYEQYF,-,TRBJ2-7,TRBV7-9,-
TGTGCCAGCAGTTACGAGGGAAGGGCGAACGAGCAGTACTTC,CASSYEGRANEQYF,-,TRBJ2-7,TRBV6-5,-
TGTGCCAGCAGCTTTGAGTCCGGGAAAATCTACGAGCAGTACTTC,CASSFESGKIYEQYF,-,TRBJ2-7,TRBV11-3,-
TGTGCCAGCAGCTCGACACGCGGACAGGGAAAGAGGACTGAAGCTTTCTTT,CASSSTRGQGKRTEAFF,-,TRBJ1-1,TRBV7-9,TRBD1
TGTGCCAGCAGCTTGGTGGGACAGGGATATGGCTACACCTTC,CASSLVGQGYGYTF,few,TRBJ1-2,TRBV5-6,TRBD1
TGTGCCAGCAGCTTTGGTACCGGATTTGCAGATACGCAGTATTTT,CASSFGTGFADTQYF,-,TRBJ2-3,TRBV5-6,-
TGTGCCAGCAGCCCCGGACAGGCCGGCTCCTATAATTCACCCCTCCACTTT,CASSPGQAGSYNSPLHF,-,TRBJ1-6,TRBV5-6,TRBD1
TGTGCCAGCAGTGAAGCGGGAGCGGCAGGGCGGTCTGAAAAACTGTTTTTT,CASSEAGAAGRSEKLFF,-,TRBJ1-4,TRBV6-1,-
TGTGCCAGCAGCTTGGGACTAGCGGCTAGCACAGATACGCAGTATTTT,CASSLGLAASTDTQYF,-,TRBJ2-3,TRBV5-4,TRBD2
TGTGCCAGCAGCCGCGGGCTGGGCACTGAAGCTTTCTTT,CASSRGLGTEAFF,once,TRBJ1-1,TRBV28,-
TGTGCCAGCAGCTTCCCACAGGGACCTGGCGGCTACACCTTC,CASSFPQGPGGYTF,-,TRBJ1-2,TRBV7-9,-
TGTGCCAGCAGTTCTGAGAGTAACACTGAAGCTTTCTTT,CASSSESNTEAFF,-,TRBJ1-1,TRBV2,-
TGTGCCAGCAGCACACAAGAGGATACGCAGTATTTT,CASSTQEDTQYF,-,TRBJ2-3,TRBV9,-
TGTGCCAGCAGCTTCATAGCGGGGGGCGGAGAAGATGAGCAGTTCTTC,CASSFIAGGGEDEQFF,-,TRBJ2-1,TRBV11-3,TRBD2
TGCGCCAGCAGCCAAGAAGCTACACCTTATAATTCACCCCTCCACTTT,CASSQEATPYNSPLHF,-,TRBJ1-6,TRBV4-3,-
TGTGCCAGCAGTTTAAACTTTTACAATGAGCAGTTCTTC,CASSLNFYNEQFF,-,TRBJ2-1,TRBV27,-
TGTGCCAGCAGCGTACGAGGTGGGGAAAACACCGGGGAGCTGTTTTTT,CASSVRGGENTGELFF,-,TRBJ2-2,TRBV9,-
TGTGCCAGCAGTGATTTGGGGGGAAGTAAAATCGGGGAGCTGTTTTTT,CASSDLGGSKIGELFF,once,TRBJ2-2,TRBV25-1,-
TGTGCCAGCAGCGGAGCCCCCATCGTGAACACTGAAGCTTTCTTT,CASSGAPIVNTEAFF,-,TRBJ1-1,TRBV9,-
TGTGCCAGCAGCCAACGGGGCGGGGAGACCCAGTACTTC,CASSQRGGETQYF,-,TRBJ2-5,TRBV2,-
TGTGCCAGCAGCTTCCCGGGACAGGGAAACACCATATATTTT,CASSFPGQGNTIYF,once,TRBJ1-3,TRBV5-4,TRBD1
TGCAGCGTGGCGGGGGTAGGGACAGGGGGCTCGGAAGGCTACACCTTC,CSVAGVGTGGSEGYTF,once,TRBJ1-2,TRBV29-1,TRBD1
TGCAGCGTTGAAATTGGGACCCTTTTGGGGGAGCAGTACTTC,CSVEIGTLLGEQYF,-,TRBJ2-7,TRBV29-1,-
TGTGCCAGCAGCGGGGGACAGTCCTACGAGCAGTACTTC,CASSGGQSYEQYF,-,TRBJ2-7,TRBV5-4,TRBD1
TGTGCCAGCAGCCAAGATCAGTTTCGGGACACTGAAGCTTTCTTT,CASSQDQFRDTEAFF,-,TRBJ1-1,TRBV4-2,-
TGTGCTAGCAGCCTAGCGGGAGGGCCCGCCGGGGAGCTGTTTTTT,CASSLAGGPAGELFF,-,TRBJ2-2,TRBV7-7,TRBD2
TGTGCCAGCAGTTTTTCAGGGAGCCAAGAGACCCAGTACTTC,CASSFSGSQETQYF,few,TRBJ2-5,TRBV6-5,-
TGTGCCAGCAGCACGAGCTACTCCTACGAGCAGTACTTC,CASSTSYSYEQYF,-,TRBJ2-7,TRBV7-9,-